This T cell receptor (beta chain) was sequenced during a study of blood T cell repertoires in COVID-19. Study summary: The United States, Italy and Spain were the sources of the acute and convalescent COVID-19 samples. Nucleic acid was either cDNA or gDNA, and it came from T cells, B-cell-depleted T cells, or PBMCs.

Methods used by the authors: Amplified reference gene primers provided the basis for estimating nucleated cell counts. Sequencing was performed with immunoSEQ multiplex PCR; in TCRdb, only in-frame clones are kept and a portion is missing. From that table come the V and J calls and clone size; the DNA was used to work out D and trimming. Among approximately 300,000 clones listed, 90% were seen once. The germline V gene has CDR1 MNHNS and CDR2 SASEGT. The CDR3 is 15 residues long. V trimming: 0 bases; J trimming: 4 bases; junction bases outside the gene matches: 5. Seattle patient enrollment occurred during active infection, with longitudinal follow-up thereafter. In its sample, this clone was seen a few times.

Sequences were obtained from peripheral blood. The receptor was derived from a woman between 35 and 50 years old with COVID-19, enrolled during active disease. The chain is built from TRBV6-1 and TRBJ2-7, with 8 bases aligning to TRBD1. CDR3 nucleotide sequence: TGTGCCAGCAGTGAAGCTACAGGGGGTGGTTACGAGCAGTACTTC. It specifies CASSEATGGGYEQYF.